A selection of T cell receptor beta chains follows, all from one sample in a study of cytomegalovirus exposure and HLA in healthy donors. Repertoires were generated with immunoSEQ multiplex PCR, while TCRdb's copy carries only in-frame clones and drops some. The table has more than 80,000 clones, approximately 76% seen once. Sequenced: PBMCs. The receptors shown here come from a woman aged 60 to 75 in good health and CMV-seropositive. CDR3s include the opening cysteine and the closing phenylalanine or tryptophan. A D gene is named only where the DNA matches it firmly. Expanded clones are given a class, and other clones once, few, many or no size at all.

clone_size j_call v_call d_call cdr3_nt cdr3_aa
. TRBJ2-5 TRBV4-1 . TGCGCCAGCAGCCAAGGGGTCCCGGGAAGGGAGACCCAGTACTTC CASSQGVPGRETQYF
. TRBJ2-1 TRBV15 TRBD1 TGTGCCACCAGCAGAACCGGGACAGGGGGTTCCTACAATGAGCAGTTCTTC CATSRTGTGGSYNEQFF
. TRBJ1-2 TRBV6-5 TRBD1 TGTGCCAGCAGTTACTCCCTGGGACAGGGGTCCTATGGCTACACCTTC CASSYSLGQGSYGYTF
. TRBJ2-1 TRBV2 . TGTGCCAGCAGTGAAGAGGGGACATTCAATGAGCAGTTCTTC CASSEEGTFNEQFF
. TRBJ2-1 TRBV10-1 TRBD1 TGCGCCAGCAGTGCTGGCAGGGGGTCCGGCAATGAGCAGTTCTTC CASSAGRGSGNEQFF
. TRBJ1-5 TRBV6-1 . TGTGCCAGCAGTGAACCCAGGGTAGGGCAGCCCCAGCATTTT CASSEPRVGQPQHF
once TRBJ2-1 TRBV12-5 . TGTGCTAGCGCGCGGGGTCACAATGAGCAGTTCTTC CASARGHNEQFF
. TRBJ2-2 TRBV5-1 TRBD2 TGCGCCAGCAGCTTCCGGACTAGTACGACCGGGGAGCTGTTTTTT CASSFRTSTTGELFF
few TRBJ2-1 TRBV5-6 TRBD1 TGTGCCAGCAGCCGGACAGGGGGCGCGGAGTACAATGAGCAGTTCTTC CASSRTGGAEYNEQFF
. TRBJ2-5 TRBV10-2 . TGCGCCAGCAGTGAGGGGGGAGGAAGGGAAGAGACCCAGTACTTC CASSEGGGREETQYF